Shown below are 12 T cell receptor beta chains from a single sample sequenced in a study of blood T cell repertoires in COVID-19. Data came from immunoSEQ multiplex PCR; TCRdb stores just in-frame clones and leaves some out. The data show tens of thousands of clones, around 87% seen once. The sample consisted of peripheral blood. These receptors all stem from a human donor in a cohort sampled during active COVID-19.

CDR3 in DNA: TGTGCCAGCAGCCATTCTTGGACACCGACTAACTATGGCTACACCTTC. Translation gives CASSHSWTPTNYGYTF. The chain is built from TRBV27 and TRBJ1-2; TRBD1 might be the D (5 bases). Between the trimmed V and J ends, which lost 6 bases and 0 bases, there was a span of 17 bases. The germline gives CDR1 MNHEY, CDR2 SMNVEV (reference sequence). This CDR3 has 16 residues.

The chain carries TRBV6-5 and TRBJ2-5; 7 nucleotides agree with TRBD1. V lost 0 bases, J lost 5 bases, and 3 bases stayed unmatched. The CDR3 has 14 residues. Germline CDR1 reads MNHEY; CDR2 reads SVGAGI. The CDR3 coding sequence is TGTGCCAGCAGTTACTCGGGACAGCGGGAGACCCAGTACTTC. Translation: CASSYSGQRETQYF.

The table lists this clone with a count of one. The chain combines TRBV28 with TRBJ1-3, with 8 positions matching TRBD1. This CDR3 is 19 amino acids long. J was trimmed by 1 base and V by 3 bases; bases with no gene match: 14. Looked up from germline, CDR1 is MDHEN and CDR2 is SYDVKM. The CDR3 loop is CASSFAQGASGRSGNTIYF. The CDR3, as DNA: TGTGCCAGCAGTTTTGCGCAGGGGGCGAGCGGTAGGTCTGGAAACACCATATATTTT.

This clone appeared once. The chain recombines TRBV6-5 with TRBJ2-7; TRBD2 might be the D (5 bases). The CDR3 extends over 14 amino acids. Trimming removed 5 bases at V and 6 bases at J, with 17 bases between. CDR1 and CDR2 (germline): MNHEY, SVGAGI. The DNA for the CDR3 is TGTGCCAGCAGTCCTAGGGATCGGCGGGCCGAGCAGTACTTC. This codes for CASSPRDRRAEQYF.

The chain joins TRBV7-8 to TRBJ1-5; the match to TRBD1 covers 8 bases. The V gene's germline CDR1 is SGHVS and CDR2 FQNEAQ. CDR3 length: 15 residues. Trimming removed 4 bases from V and 9 bases from J; junction bases left unmatched: 11. CDR3 protein: CASSSGQGMVGPQHF. CDR3 nucleotide sequence: TGTGCCAGCAGCTCCGGACAGGGTATGGTGGGGCCCCAGCATTTT. Supplemented by reference TRBV7-8 and TRBJ1-5, the full variable domain reads GAGVSQSPRYKVAKRGQDVALRCDPISGHVSLFWYQQALGQGPEFLTYFQNEAQLDKSGLPSDRFFAERPEGSVSTLKIQRTQQEDSAVYLCASSSGQGMVGPQHFGDGTRLSIL.

This chain links TRBV27 with TRBJ2-1, with a weak D call TRBD2 (6 bases). The CDR3 is 16 amino acids. V lost 2 bases to trimming and J lost 3 bases, with 14 bases between them. Germline values: CDR1 MNHEY, CDR2 SMNVEV (reference sequence). The CDR3: CASSLAGTPYYNEQFF. The DNA of the CDR3 is TGTGCCAGCAGTTTAGCCGGGACTCCTTACTACAATGAGCAGTTCTTC.

The chain joins TRBV5-1 to TRBJ1-2; TRBD1 might be the D (5 bases). Trimming removed 9 bases from V and 1 base from J, with 16 bases in between. CDR3 size: 14 residues. Germline V gene sequence: CDR1 SGHRS, CDR2 YFSETQ. As DNA, the CDR3 is TGCGCCATCAACCCCATGGGGGGTAACTATGGCTACACCTTC. Its protein product is CAINPMGGNYGYTF.

This clone is termed medium-sized. This chain joins TRBV5-6 and TRBJ2-1, with TRBD1 matching 7 bases. V was clipped by 4 bases and J by 3 bases; unmatched bases: 4. CDR3 length: 14 residues. Germline values: CDR1 SGHDT, CDR2 YYEEEE. CDR3 nucleotide sequence: TGTGCCAGCAGCCAGGGACAGATCTACAATGAGCAGTTCTTC. As protein: CASSQGQIYNEQFF.

The chain carries TRBV27 and TRBJ2-1; 9 bases line up with TRBD2. Germline lookup yields CDR1 MNHEY and CDR2 SMNVEV (reference sequence). The CDR3 totals 14 residues. The V segment lost 6 bases and the J segment 1 base; nucleotides outside the gene matches: 1. The CDR3 sequence: CASSLAGSYNEQFF. Written as DNA, the CDR3 is TGTGCCAGCAGCCTAGCGGGGTCCTACAATGAGCAGTTCTTC.

The chain uses TRBV5-1 and TRBJ2-3, with D unclear. The CDR3 extends over 14 amino acids. The ends were cut back, 0 bases at V and 3 bases at J, with 8 bases in the middle. Per germline, CDR1 SGHRS and CDR2 YFSETQ. CDR3 loop: CASSLVLGTDTQYF. DNA of the CDR3: TGCGCCAGCAGCTTGGTCCTCGGGACAGATACGCAGTATTTT.

CDR3 coding DNA: TGTGCCAGCAGCCCAGGCGGTAGCGGGATTAATGAGCAGTTCTTC. It translates to CASSPGGSGINEQFF. The chain couples TRBV6-6 to TRBJ2-1, with 8 positions matching TRBD2. J gave up 7 bases and V 6 bases, and 11 bases lay outside the gene matches. Germline V CDR1 and CDR2: MNHNY, SVGAGI (reference sequence). This CDR3 comprises 15 residues.

V and J are TRBV19 and TRBJ1-6; TRBD1 matches at 7 bases. J was trimmed by 5 bases and V by 6 bases; bases with no gene match: 16. In germline, CDR1 is LNHDA, CDR2 SQIVND (reference sequence). The CDR3 has 18 residues. CDR3 nucleotide sequence: TGTGCCAGTAGCCTTAGACGGACAGGACCTGTCAATAATTCACCCCTCCACTTT. It codes for CASSLRRTGPVNNSPLHF. Combining the CDR3 with reference TRBV19 and TRBJ1-6 gives the whole variable domain DGGITQSPKYLFRKEGQNVTLSCEQNLNHDAMYWYRQDPGQGLRLIYYSQIVNDFQKGDIAEGYSVSREKKESFPLTVTSAQKNPTAFYLCASSLRRTGPVNNSPLHFGNGTRLTVT.